The 16 T cell receptor gamma chains below come from one sample, sequenced in a study of gamma-delta T cells after stem cell transplantation. TCRdb redid clone calling on the RT-PCR reads using CATT. Of around 300 gamma-chain clones detected, less than 80% appear once; the ten largest clones hold 50% to 65%. Sequenced: gamma-delta T cells. Receptors were obtained from a human donor. It is not recorded whose cells these are; they may come from a transplant donor.

As to this clone: Distinct nucleotide sequences in the sample also encode this CDR3. This chain uses TRGV9 with TRGJP. The J gene, not given by TCRdb, was assigned here from a germline match of the nucleotide sequence. The CDR3 sequence is 16 residues long. Germline V lookup: CDR1 GITISATS, CDR2 ISYDGTV (reference sequence). The V and J ends lost 0 bases and 7 bases, in that order; junction bases with no gene match: 3. The CDR3 is CALWEVGELGKKIKVF. The CDR3 nucleotides are TGTGCCTTGTGGGAGGTGGGGGAGTTGGGCAAAAAAATCAAGGTATTT.

About this clone: Sequence at one end of the junction differs from germline and may be a read error. The J gene is TRGJP, the V gene TRGV9. TCRdb gives no J gene; it was assigned here by matching the DNA to germline. Looked up from germline, CDR1 is GITISATS and CDR2 is ISYDGTV (reference sequence). CDR3 length: 16 amino acids. In DNA form, the CDR3 reads TGTGCCTTGTGGAAGGTGGGGGAGTTGGGCAAAAAAATCAAGGTATTT. As protein: CALWKVGELGKKIKVF.

This clone was seen only a few times. The same CDR3 is also encoded by other DNA sequences in this sample. The rearrangement joins TRGV9 to TRGJP. In the absence of a J gene in TCRdb, the DNA was matched to germline to assign it here. Germline V lookup: CDR1 GITISATS, CDR2 ISYDGTV (reference sequence). The CDR3 totals 17 residues. The J segment lost 7 bases and the V segment lost 0 bases, leaving 6 bases of the junction unmatched. In nucleotides, the CDR3 is TGTGCCTTGTGGGAGGTGCAAGACGAGTTGGGCAAAAAAATCAAGGTATTT. It encodes CALWEVQDELGKKIKVF.

On this clone itself: The same CDR3 is also encoded by other DNA sequences in this sample. The rearrangement links TRGV9 to TRGJP. TCRdb gives no J gene; it was assigned here by matching the DNA to germline. V lost 0 bases, J lost 7 bases, and 3 bases stayed unmatched. CDR3 size: 16 residues. Germline assignment: CDR1 GITISATS and CDR2 ISYDGTV (reference sequence). CDR3 protein: CALWEVKELGKKIKVF. The CDR3 DNA is TGTGCCTTGTGGGAGGTGAAGGAGTTGGGCAAAAAAATCAAGGTATTT.

With regard to this clone: One end of the junction does not line up with germline, which may come from a read error. The CDR3 protein is CALWEEELGKKNKVF. CDR3 DNA sequence: TGTGCCTTGTGGGAGGAAGAGTTGGGCAAAAAAAACAAGGTATTT. The chain recombines TRGV9 with TRGJP. Here the J gene was assigned by germline matching of the DNA, as TCRdb has none. There are 15 residues in the CDR3. Germline CDR1 and CDR2: GITISATS and ISYDGTV (reference sequence).

This clone came up a few times. The DNA is omitted, as the CDR3 cannot be located on it reliably, and the CDR3 follows TCRdb's listing. The J gene was not called, though the V gene is TRGV2. Germline CDR1 EGSNGY, CDR2 YDSYNSKV. The CDR3 totals 32 residues, both ends included. CDR3 residues: CATWDGPGVSGNSLAVEQHLLSQVSIGRIQHF.

The genes are TRGV9 and TRGJP. The J gene is not listed in TCRdb, so it was assigned here from a DNA match to germline. There are 16 residues in the CDR3. V lost 2 bases, J lost 9 bases, and 7 bases stayed unmatched. Germline V CDR1 and CDR2: GITISATS, ISYDGTV (reference sequence). DNA of the CDR3: TGTGCCTTGTGGGAGGCCGCGGGGTTGGGCAAAAAAATCAAGGTATTT. Residues: CALWEAAGLGKKIKVF.

Regarding this clone: One end of the junction is discordant with germline, which a read error may explain. The sample carries other DNA sequences with the same CDR3. The CDR3: CATWDTYYKKLF. In nucleotides, the CDR3 is TGTGCCACATGGGATACGTATTATAAGAAACTCTTT. This chain links TRGV4 with TRGJ1 or TRGJ2. Here the J gene was assigned by germline matching of the DNA, as TCRdb has none. Per the germline V gene, CDR1 is EGSTGY and CDR2 is YDSYTSSV. This CDR3 is 12 amino acids long.

Remarks on this clone: With only one base between it and a far larger clone, this is likely a read error. The rearrangement uses TRGV2 and TRGJP2. The J gene is not listed in TCRdb, so it was assigned here from a DNA match to germline. CDR1 and CDR2 from the germline V gene are EGSNGY and YDSYNSKV. CDR3 length: 15 residues. The CDR3 here is CATWDGISSDWIKTF. CDR3 sequence (DNA): TGTGCTACCTGGGACGGGATAAGTAGTGATTGGATCAAGACGTTT.

This clone was seen a few times. The CDR3 region is CALWETLSSDWIKTF. The CDR3 DNA sequence: TGTGCCTTGTGGGAGACCCTCAGCAGTGATTGGATCAAGACGTTT. This rearrangement joins TRGV9 to TRGJP2. The CDR3 is 15 residues long. Germline V gene sequence: CDR1 GITISATS, CDR2 ISYDGTV (reference sequence). V lost 3 bases, J lost 5 bases, and 9 bases stayed unmatched.

The V gene is TRGV9, the J gene TRGJ1 or TRGJ2. No J segment appears in TCRdb, so it was assigned here by matching the sequence to germline. Germline assignment: CDR1 GITISATS and CDR2 ISYDGTV (reference sequence). There are 13 residues in the CDR3. Trimming removed 2 bases from V and 9 bases from J; junction bases left unmatched: 10. CDR3 bases: TGTGCCTTGTGGGAGGGCGACCCCATTAAGAAACTCTTT. It translates to CALWEGDPIKKLF.

The chain combines TRGV9 with TRGJ1 or TRGJ2. As TCRdb names no J gene, one was assigned here on the basis of a DNA match to germline. The CDR3 has 11 residues. The germline V gene encodes CDR1 GITISATS and CDR2 ISYDGTV (reference sequence). The V and J ends lost 0 bases and 12 bases, in that order; junction bases with no gene match: 5. CDR3 residues: CALWEVQAKLF. DNA for the CDR3: TGTGCCTTGTGGGAGGTGCAGGCGAAACTCTTT.

This clone was observed a few times. V and J are TRGV2 and TRGJ1 or TRGJ2. The J gene is not listed in TCRdb, so it was assigned here from a DNA match to germline. The V gene's germline CDR1 is EGSNGY and CDR2 YDSYNSKV. The CDR3 covers 11 residues. Unmatched junction bases numbered 6, after V lost 3 bases and J lost 10 bases. CDR3 in amino acids: CATWDRRKKLF. The DNA for the CDR3 is TGTGCCACCTGGGACAGGAGGAAGAAACTCTTT.

The chain has TRGV9 and TRGJP. Since TCRdb gives no J gene, matching the DNA to germline was used here to assign it. This CDR3 has 17 residues. With V trimmed by 0 bases and J by 5 bases, 4 bases remained unmatched. From germline, CDR1 is GITISATS and CDR2 ISYDGTV (reference sequence). The CDR3 is CALWEVQKELGKKIKVF. CDR3 sequence (DNA): TGTGCCTTGTGGGAGGTGCAAAAAGAGTTGGGCAAAAAAATCAAGGTATTT.

CDR3 nucleotide sequence: TGTGCCACCTGGTTGTCTTATTATAAGAAACTCTTT. This sequence encodes CATWLSYYKKLF. The chain uses TRGV8 and TRGJ1 or TRGJ2. TCRdb offers no J gene call, so here the DNA was matched to germline to obtain one. V shed 6 bases and J 3 bases; nucleotides not matched to a gene: 5. Germline V gene lookup returns CDR1 VENAVY and CDR2 YDSYNSRV. The CDR3 totals 12 residues.

The gene calls are TRGV9 and TRGJ1 or TRGJ2. TCRdb lists no J gene, so it was determined here by aligning the DNA to germline. V lost 0 bases to trimming and J lost 9 bases; unmatched junction nucleotides: 8. Germline CDR1 GITISATS, CDR2 ISYDGTV (reference sequence). The CDR3 is 13 residues long. The CDR3 protein is CALWEVRLGKKLF. CDR3 sequence (DNA): TGTGCCTTGTGGGAGGTGCGGCTTGGTAAGAAACTCTTT.